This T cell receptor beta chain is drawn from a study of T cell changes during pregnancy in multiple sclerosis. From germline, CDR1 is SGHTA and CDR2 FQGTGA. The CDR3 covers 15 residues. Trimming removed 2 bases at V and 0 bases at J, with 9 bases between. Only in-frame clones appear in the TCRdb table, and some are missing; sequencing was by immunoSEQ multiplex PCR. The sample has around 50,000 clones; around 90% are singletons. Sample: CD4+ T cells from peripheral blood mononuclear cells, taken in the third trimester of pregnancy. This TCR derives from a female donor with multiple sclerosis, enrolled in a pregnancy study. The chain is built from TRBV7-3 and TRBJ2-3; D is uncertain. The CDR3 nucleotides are TGTGCCAGCAGCTTATGGCCCGCTAGCACAGATACGCAGTATTTT. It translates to CASSLWPASTDTQYF.